Listed below are T cell receptor beta chains from one sample, sequenced in a study of T cell responses to AZD1222 COVID-19 vaccine. Some clones are missing from TCRdb's copy, which holds only in-frame ones; the method was immunoSEQ multiplex PCR. The sample carries 150,000 to 190,000 clones, 70% to 90% recorded once. The sample consisted of peripheral blood, taken after recovery from COVID-19. These receptors came from an adult who had recovered from COVID-19. The CDR3 runs from the conserved cysteine through the conserved F or W. Each record gives: V gene, CDR3 length, D gene, clone size, J gene, CDR3 DNA, CDR3 protein. A D gene is named only where the DNA matches it firmly. Size tells how often a clone was seen (once, few, many) or the class of an expanded clone, and some rows leave it out.

TRBV19	16	TRBD1	.	TRBJ1-2	TGTGCCAGTAGTAACCTTCCGGGACAGGGTGCTTATGGCTACACCTTC	CASSNLPGQGAYGYTF
TRBV5-1	15	TRBD2	few	TRBJ2-2	TGCGCCAGCAGTCGGACTAGCGAGAACACCGGGGAGCTGTTTTTT	CASSRTSENTGELFF
TRBV3-1/TRBV3-2	12	.	.	TRBJ2-2	TGTGCCAGCAGCTACGACCGTGGGGAGCTGTTTTTT	CASSYDRGELFF
TRBV27	12	.	.	TRBJ1-2	TGTGCCAGCCGTAGAGACAGTTATGGCTACACCTTC	CASRRDSYGYTF
TRBV24-1	17	.	.	TRBJ1-5	TGTGCCACCCACAAAGGCGCAGGGGCGAGGGAGGTCCAGCCCCAGCATTTT	CATHKGAGAREVQPQHF
TRBV19	12	.	.	TRBJ2-2	TGTGCCAGTACCCGTAACACCGGGGAGCTGTTTTTT	CASTRNTGELFF
TRBV19	16	.	.	TRBJ1-5	TGTGCCAGTAGTATATCGGGGGGCGGAAGCAATCAGCCCCAGCATTTT	CASSISGGGSNQPQHF
TRBV10-3	16	TRBD1	.	TRBJ2-7	TGTGCCATCAGTGAGTTAGAGACAGGGCTGACCTACGAGCAGTACTTC	CAISELETGLTYEQYF
TRBV10-1	15	TRBD2	.	TRBJ2-3	TGCGCCAGCAGTGCGAGCCTAGCGGGAGCTGATACGCAGTATTTT	CASSASLAGADTQYF
TRBV5-1	14	.	.	TRBJ2-3	TGCGCCAGCAGCTTGGAGGAGGGAACAGATACGCAGTATTTT	CASSLEEGTDTQYF